This T cell receptor (beta chain) originates from a study of T cell responses to AZD1222 COVID-19 vaccine. Whole-study findings and limits: Distributed over spike, vaccine-associated CD4 TCRs predominated at 160-218 and 743-854. The donor group comprised mostly white British people and more females; the analysis possibly underestimated clonal diversity.

Points on this clone: As yet, its antigen is unknown.

The protocol was immunoSEQ multiplex PCR, while the TCRdb copy is restricted to in-frame clones and leaves out a portion. The profile shows about 140,000 clones, roughly 92% of them singletons. CDR1 LGHNT and CDR2 FRNRAP come from the germline V gene. Trimming at V came to 4 bases and at J to 1 base, leaving 2 bases not matched to a gene. CDR3 length: 15 amino acids. The TCR sequence derives from an adult who received the AZD1222 COVID-19 vaccine. The rearrangement uses TRBV12-5 and TRBJ2-2, with 8 bases that match TRBD1. This material consisted of peripheral blood, taken 28 days after the second AZD1222 dose. The CDR3 protein is CASGSGTGNTGELFF. The CDR3 DNA is TGTGCTAGTGGTTCCGGGACAGGGAACACCGGGGAGCTGTTTTTT.